Shown below are 8 T cell receptor beta chains from a single sample sequenced in a study of T cells after yellow fever vaccination. TCRdb fed the 5' RACE reads into MiXCR, producing one record per CDR3 protein. The data contain around 250,000 distinct CDR3 sequences, less than 9% of them singletons. The sample here was CD4+ T cells sorted from PBMCs, taken 15 days after the yellow fever booster vaccination. The receptors derive from a man aged 25-45 years who received the YFV17D yellow fever vaccine.

This clonotype appeared a few times. The chain recombines TRBV7-2 with TRBJ2-7; 9 nucleotides line up with TRBD1. This CDR3 region has 14 residues. CDR1 SGHTA and CDR2 FQGNSA come from the germline V gene. The J segment lost 6 bases and the V segment lost 5 bases, leaving 8 bases of the junction unmatched. The CDR3 here is CASSPTGGQGEQYF. CDR3 DNA sequence: TGTGCCAGCAGCCCCACAGGGGGCCAAGGCGAGCAGTACTTC.

This clonotype came up many times. V gene TRBV28 combines with J gene TRBJ2-4; D unresolved. CDR1 and CDR2 from the germline V gene are MDHEN and SYDVKM. The ends were cut back, 4 bases at V and 7 bases at J, with 8 bases in the middle. The CDR3 contains 12 residues. CDR3 sequence reads: CASSSAPNIQYF. The CDR3 nucleotides read TGTGCCAGCAGTTCAGCCCCGAACATTCAGTACTTC.

The rearrangement links TRBV7-9 to TRBJ2-1, with 8 bases that match TRBD1. Germline lookup yields CDR1 SEHNR and CDR2 FQNEAQ (reference sequence). V gave up 6 bases and J gave up 6 bases; unmatched junction bases: 7. The CDR3 is 14 amino acids. CDR3: CASRTTGATNEQFF. CDR3 sequence (DNA): TGTGCCAGCAGGACGACAGGGGCTACCAATGAGCAGTTCTTC.

Only a few counts were recorded for this clonotype. This rearrangement joins TRBV7-9 to TRBJ2-2, with D perhaps matching TRBD1 (5 bases). Germline CDR1 is SEHNR and CDR2 is FQNEAQ (reference sequence). The V end was cut by 4 bases, the J end by 1 base, with 7 bases between. The CDR3 consists of 14 residues. The CDR3 reads CASSWTRNTGELFF. The CDR3 DNA sequence: TGTGCCAGCAGCTGGACACGGAACACCGGGGAGCTGTTTTTT.

The chain combines TRBV6-5 with TRBJ1-3; no firm D call. Germline lookup yields CDR1 MNHEY and CDR2 SVGAGI. V was trimmed by 0 bases and J by 0 bases, leaving 6 bases between them. This CDR3 is built from 15 residues. The CDR3 loop is CASSYSTNSGNTIYF. The CDR3 coding sequence is TGTGCCAGCAGTTACTCGACAAACTCTGGAAACACCATATATTTT.

This clonotype has at least ten counts. The chain links TRBV6-5 to TRBJ1-1, with D perhaps matching TRBD1 (5 bases). This CDR3 region has 13 residues. Germline-derived CDR1 and CDR2 are MNHEY and SVGAGI. The V end was cut by 6 bases, the J end by 2 bases, with 10 bases between. The CDR3 DNA follows: TGTGCCAGCAGCTTGACAGACAACACTGAAGCTTTCTTT. Encoded protein: CASSLTDNTEAFF.

This clonotype has just a few counts. The chain combines TRBV3-1 with TRBJ2-5; D not resolved. Germline assignment: CDR1 LGHDT and CDR2 YNNKEL (reference sequence). CDR3 length: 12 residues. V lost 3 bases and J 7 bases, leaving 9 bases between the germline ends. The CDR3 reads CASSHDTGTQYF. For the CDR3, the DNA is TGTGCCAGCAGCCACGATACGGGGACCCAGTACTTC.

This clonotype was counted a few times. The V gene is TRBV12-3 or TRBV12-4, the J gene TRBJ1-6; TRBD1 might be the D (5 bases). V lost 8 bases to trimming and J lost 5 bases, with 13 bases between them. The CDR3 contains 14 residues. The CDR3 loop is CASRKTGDNSPLHF. CDR3 DNA sequence: TGTGCCAGCCGAAAGACGGGGGATAATTCACCCCTCCACTTT.